The rows below give T cell receptor beta chains drawn from one sample of a study of shared clonotypes between healthy human individuals. Libraries were prepared by immunoSEQ multiplex PCR; TCRdb keeps only in-frame clonotypes and omits some of them. The table shows fewer than 1.6 million clones, with around 98.5% occurring only once. Sequencing was carried out using naive CD4+ T cells sorted from blood. The receptors were gathered from a man aged 25-40 years in good health. The CDR3 runs from the conserved cysteine through the conserved F or W. The order of the fields is clone size, V gene, J gene, CDR3 length, D gene, CDR3 protein, CDR3 DNA. A D gene is named only where the DNA matches it firmly. Clone sizes are given selectively: once, few, many, or a class where the clone is expanded.

>NA|TRBV5-8|TRBJ2-1|16|TRBD2
CASSLVLGRVYNEQFF
TGTGCCAGCAGCTTGGTTTTGGGGAGGGTATACAATGAGCAGTTCTTC
>NA|TRBV19|TRBJ2-7|12|TRBD2
CASRGDSYEQYF
TGTGCCAGTCGGGGGGACTCCTACGAGCAGTACTTC
>once|TRBV11-3|TRBJ2-1|15|NA
CASSPGASGSYEQFF
TGTGCCAGCAGCCCAGGGGCTAGCGGATCCTATGAGCAGTTCTTC
>NA|TRBV7-3|TRBJ2-3|14|NA
CASSLVGLPDTQYF
TGTGCCAGCAGCTTAGTCGGTCTTCCGGATACGCAGTATTTT
>NA|TRBV6-6|TRBJ2-1|14|NA
CASSYSGLGNEQFF
TGTGCCAGCAGTTACTCGGGACTCGGCAATGAGCAGTTCTTC
>NA|TRBV9|TRBJ1-2|14|TRBD1
CASTWTGEDYGYTF
TGTGCCAGCACCTGGACAGGGGAGGACTATGGCTACACCTTC
>NA|TRBV5-4|TRBJ2-7|14|TRBD2
CASSFLTSGSEQYF
TGTGCCAGCAGCTTCCTGACTAGCGGGTCCGAGCAGTACTTC
>NA|TRBV5-1|TRBJ1-1|17|TRBD1
CASSRPGTGGRSTEAFF
TGCGCCAGCAGCCGGCCCGGGACAGGGGGTAGGAGCACTGAAGCTTTCTTT
>NA|TRBV10-3|TRBJ2-1|17|NA
CAISDARGGRGQNEQFF
TGTGCCATCAGCGACGCCCGAGGTGGGCGGGGACAGAATGAGCAGTTCTTC
>NA|TRBV5-1|TRBJ2-7|15|TRBD2
CASSLYLGGSYEQYF
TGCGCCAGCAGCTTGTATCTCGGCGGGAGCTACGAGCAGTACTTC
>NA|TRBV6-5|TRBJ2-2|14|NA
CASSSRELSGELFF
TGTGCCAGCAGCTCTAGGGAGCTTTCCGGGGAGCTGTTTTTT
>NA|TRBV6-1|TRBJ2-5|13|NA
CASSWPLQETQYF
TGTGCCAGCAGTTGGCCTTTACAAGAGACCCAGTACTTC
>NA|TRBV9|TRBJ2-7|14|NA
CASSVAGSDYEQYF
TGTGCCAGCAGCGTAGCCGGGAGCGACTACGAGCAGTACTTC
>NA|TRBV9|TRBJ1-1|18|TRBD1
CASSGAPGQGGIVAEAFF
TGTGCCAGCAGCGGAGCTCCCGGACAGGGAGGAATAGTTGCTGAAGCTTTCTTT
>NA|TRBV7-9|TRBJ2-7|17|TRBD2
CASSLARTGTSALEQYF
TGTGCCAGCAGCTTAGCGAGGACCGGGACTAGCGCCCTCGAGCAGTACTTC
>NA|TRBV2|TRBJ2-1|14|NA
CASTNDSSYNEQFF
TGTGCCAGCACAAATGATAGCTCCTACAATGAGCAGTTCTTC
>NA|TRBV9|TRBJ2-7|15|TRBD2
CASSVDLAGDHEQYF
TGTGCCAGCAGCGTAGATTTAGCGGGAGACCACGAGCAGTACTTC
>NA|TRBV6-7|TRBJ2-7|21|TRBD2
CASPPRWGLRTSGSRFGEQYF
TGTGCCAGCCCCCCCCGTTGGGGGCTACGGACTAGCGGGAGTCGGTTTGGCGAGCAGTACTTC
>NA|TRBV11-3|TRBJ2-1|16|NA
CASSLDSRRESGEQFF
TGTGCCAGCAGCTTAGATAGTCGACGGGAGTCGGGTGAGCAGTTCTTC
>NA|TRBV7-2|TRBJ2-5|14|NA
CASSLAALQETQYF
TGTGCCAGCAGCTTAGCGGCGCTTCAAGAGACCCAGTACTTC
>NA|TRBV25-1|TRBJ1-2|13|NA
CASSAPGLYGYTF
TGTGCCAGCAGTGCCCCAGGACTCTATGGCTACACCTTC
>once|TRBV7-9|TRBJ2-3|15|NA
CASSTWTGRGDTQYF
TGTGCCAGCAGCACTTGGACAGGGAGGGGAGATACGCAGTATTTT
>NA|TRBV10-3|TRBJ2-1|15|NA
CAISESTGVRNEQFF
TGTGCCATCAGTGAGTCTACGGGAGTCCGCAATGAGCAGTTCTTC
>NA|TRBV28|TRBJ2-1|13|NA
CASSLTVPNEQFF
TGTGCCAGCAGTTTAACAGTCCCCAATGAGCAGTTCTTC
>NA|TRBV11-2|TRBJ2-5|15|NA
CASSLEPRRGETQYF
TGTGCCAGCAGCTTAGAACCCCGCCGGGGAGAGACCCAGTACTTC
>NA|TRBV7-8|TRBJ2-7|17|NA
CASSLAISRGGSYEQYF
TGTGCCAGCAGCTTAGCCATTAGCCGGGGCGGTTCCTACGAGCAGTACTTC
>NA|TRBV6-5|TRBJ2-5|14|TRBD2
CASRPIAGQETQYF
TGTGCCAGCAGACCAATAGCGGGCCAAGAGACCCAGTACTTC
>NA|TRBV10-2|TRBJ2-1|12|NA
CASSEVYNEQFF
TGCGCCAGCAGTGAAGTATACAATGAGCAGTTCTTC
>NA|TRBV11-2|TRBJ2-7|14|TRBD2
CASSLVREVGEQYF
TGTGCCAGCAGCTTAGTGCGGGAGGTCGGCGAGCAGTACTTC
>NA|TRBV14|TRBJ2-7|15|TRBD2
CASSHLSGSGYEQYF
TGTGCCAGCAGCCACCTTAGCGGGAGCGGCTACGAGCAGTACTTC
>NA|TRBV5-5|TRBJ2-7|14|NA
CASSYSMYSYEQYF
TGTGCCAGCAGCTATTCAATGTACTCCTACGAGCAGTACTTC
>NA|TRBV9|TRBJ2-7|14|NA
CASSVDYHVGEQYF
TGTGCCAGCAGCGTAGATTACCATGTCGGGGAGCAGTACTTC
>NA|TRBV27|TRBJ1-2|14|NA
CASSFTPVAGEYTF
TGTGCCAGCAGTTTTACACCCGTCGCGGGGGAATACACCTTC
>NA|TRBV28|TRBJ2-1|15|NA
CASRRRTGSKNEQFF
TGTGCCAGCAGGCGAAGGACGGGGAGTAAGAATGAGCAGTTCTTC
>NA|TRBV6-1|TRBJ2-5|15|NA
CASSVRGPREETQYF
TGTGCCAGCAGTGTGAGGGGCCCGAGGGAGGAGACCCAGTACTTC
>NA|TRBV11-2|TRBJ1-3|18|TRBD1
CASSLVGDRGLSGNTIYF
TGTGCCAGCAGCTTAGTCGGGGACAGGGGGCTCTCTGGAAACACCATATATTTT